This T cell receptor (beta chain) was sequenced for a study of blood T cells in healthy people across ages. PCR was performed a second time for about 6 to 11 cycles using a sample-barcoded 5' primer and a J-beta primer mix. TCRdb analysed the 5' RACE reads with MiXCR anew, one entry per CDR3 protein. The data show approximately 880,000 distinct CDR3 sequences, around 48% seen once. V shed 3 bases and J shed 4 bases, with 17 bases lying between them. The CDR3 is made up of 15 amino acids. Germline loops: CDR1 SGHTS, CDR2 YDEGEE. The rearrangement uses TRBV5-8 and TRBJ2-7; tentatively, D is TRBD1 (5 bases). The source of this sequence is a man aged 25 to 40 in good health. The sample was blood. CDR3 sequence (DNA): TGTGCCAGCAGCTCCGGACATCAGAGTTCTTACGAGCAGTACTTC. Translating gives CASSSGHQSSYEQYF.